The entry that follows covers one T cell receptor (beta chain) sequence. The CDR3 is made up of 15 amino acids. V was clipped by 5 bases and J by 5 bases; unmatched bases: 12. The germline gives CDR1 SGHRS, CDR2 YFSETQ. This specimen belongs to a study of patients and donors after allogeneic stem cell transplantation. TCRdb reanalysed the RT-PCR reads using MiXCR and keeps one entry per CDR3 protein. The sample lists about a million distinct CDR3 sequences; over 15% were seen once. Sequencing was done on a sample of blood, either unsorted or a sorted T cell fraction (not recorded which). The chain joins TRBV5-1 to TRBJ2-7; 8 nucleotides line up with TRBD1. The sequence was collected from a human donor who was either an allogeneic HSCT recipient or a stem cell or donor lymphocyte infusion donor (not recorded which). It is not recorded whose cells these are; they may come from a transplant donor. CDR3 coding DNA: TGCGCCAGCAGTTCTTCCGGGACAGGTATCCACGAGCAGTACTTC. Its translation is CASSSSGTGIHEQYF.